What follows describes a single T cell receptor beta chain. The antigen is unknown. This specimen comes from a study of CD8 T cells in ankylosing spondylitis. General study results and limits: Within ankylosing spondylitis blood, a TCR beta motif made up of seven to nine highly homologous variants appeared to be characteristic.

Germline assignment: CDR1 MNHEY and CDR2 SMNVEV (reference sequence). CDR3 length equals 14 residues. With 2 bases removed from V and 5 bases from J, the gap between germline ends came to 12 bases. TCRdb re-analysed the 5' RACE reads in MiXCR, keeping a single row per CDR3 protein. The sample carries approximately 300,000 distinct CDR3 sequences, roughly 8% recorded once. Sample: blood, either unsorted or a sorted T cell fraction (not recorded which). This chain joins TRBV27 and TRBJ2-5, with D perhaps matching TRBD2 (5 bases). The TCR sequence derives from a male donor with ankylosing spondylitis. The CDR3 protein is CASSLHYRGETQYF. The CDR3 DNA reads TGTGCCAGCAGTTTACACTATAGAGGGGAGACCCAGTACTTC.